This T cell receptor (beta chain) was sequenced for a study of CD8 T cells in Susac syndrome (dated by TCRdb to about 2019). Background for the entire study: Whether CD8+ T cell activation and differentiation in Susac syndrome was antigen driven was tested using repertoire sequencing.

RNA was extracted with the RNeasy kit and about 0.5 to 1 ug was reverse transcribed using random hexamers. The immunoSEQ multiplex PCR assay, which covers 54 Vbeta and 13 Jbeta segments, was used to amplify TCR beta CDR3 regions. Bias from PCR amplification was corrected by using a synthetic template baseline for primer optimization and for computational correction. Turning to the authors' computational methods: Reads were annotated to V, D and J genes according to IMGT and were analyzed with immunoSEQ Analyzer, with only productive sequences retained. Clonality was calculated as one minus the Shannon entropy normalized by log2 of the number of productive unique sequences. For each patient and control, public and private clones were evaluated within the 100 most prevalent clones. A clone was defined as Susac-specific if it was absent from the healthy and MS cohorts, from some 1,100 published viral clones and from other ImmuneACCESS disease sequences. The public sequencing data were trimmed at Q25 with fastp and processed into clonotypes with MiXCR by TCRdb, which kept only in-frame beta chains. Records with the same CDR3 protein are collapsed into one entry carrying the most frequent genes and DNA. Clone size and V and J calls follow TCRdb, not the original study. The sample table shows about 160,000 distinct CDR3 sequences, and roughly 94% are seen once. Together, the top ten hold about 0.086% of the sample.

As for this clonotype: Its antigen is unknown. No much larger clonotype is one base removed from it; base qualities were not supplied.

The full study reports these points: The number of individuals in the TCR sequencing and HLA analysis was acknowledged as relatively small.

Peripheral blood CD8+ and CD4+ T cells from healthy donors, Susac syndrome patients and multiple sclerosis patients were profiled by high-throughput TCR beta sequencing. Treatment-naive patients with stable or active relapsing-remitting disease fulfilling revised McDonald criteria were used as multiple sclerosis controls. Bulk CD8+ and CD4+ T cells were purified by magnetic negative isolation, whereas CD8+ TEMRA cells were enriched by FACS. Blood was drawn into EDTA tubes, processed within 24 hours, and PBMCs were isolated by density gradient centrifugation. PBMCs destined for TCR sequencing were cryopreserved in liquid nitrogen and later thawed in a 37 °C water bath. The sorted or isolated CD4+, CD8+ and CD8+ TEMRA cells had a purity of 90% or higher. Inclusive of the bounding cysteine and phenylalanine, the CDR3 is 15 residues long. Here the CDR3 DNA is all that survives: 45 bases in frame from base 1. Between the V and J ends, shortened by 4 bases and 0 bases respectively, the junction contains 13 bases.

This receptor chain uses TRBV12-3 or TRBV12-4 and TRBJ2-7; the D region possibly corresponds to TRBD1 (5 bases align). Material for sequencing was CD4+ T cells from PBMCs. This TCR was sampled from a human donor with multiple sclerosis. The DNA sequence is TGTGCCAGCAGTTCCTGGACACCGAGCTCCTACGAGCAGTACTTC. It translates as CASSSWTPSSYEQYF.